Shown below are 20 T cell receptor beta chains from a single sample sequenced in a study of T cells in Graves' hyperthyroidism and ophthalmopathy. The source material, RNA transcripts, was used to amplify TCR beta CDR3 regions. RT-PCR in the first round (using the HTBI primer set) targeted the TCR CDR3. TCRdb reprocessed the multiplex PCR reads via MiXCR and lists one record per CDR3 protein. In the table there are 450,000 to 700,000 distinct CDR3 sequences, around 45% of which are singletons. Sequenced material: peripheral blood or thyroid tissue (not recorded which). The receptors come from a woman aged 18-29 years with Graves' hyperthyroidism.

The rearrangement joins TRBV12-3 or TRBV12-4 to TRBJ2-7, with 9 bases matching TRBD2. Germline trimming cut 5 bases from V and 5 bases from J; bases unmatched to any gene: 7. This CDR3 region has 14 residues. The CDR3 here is CASSVAGGSHEQYF. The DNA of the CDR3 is TGTGCCAGCAGTGTCGCGGGAGGGTCCCACGAGCAGTACTTC.

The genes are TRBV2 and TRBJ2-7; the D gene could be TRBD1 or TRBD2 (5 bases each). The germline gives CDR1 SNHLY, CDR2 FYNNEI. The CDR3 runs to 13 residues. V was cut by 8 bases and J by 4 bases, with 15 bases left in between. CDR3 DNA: TGTGCCAGCCAAGGGGTGTCGGGGTACGAGCAGTACTTC. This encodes CASQGVSGYEQYF.

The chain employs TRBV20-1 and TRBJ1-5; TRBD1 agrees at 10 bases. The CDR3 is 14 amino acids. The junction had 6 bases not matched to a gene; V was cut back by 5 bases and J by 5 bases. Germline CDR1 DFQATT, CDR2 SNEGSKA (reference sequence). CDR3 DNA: TGCAGTGCTCCCGGGGGGACAGGGGATCAGCCCCAGCATTTT. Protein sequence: CSAPGGTGDQPQHF.

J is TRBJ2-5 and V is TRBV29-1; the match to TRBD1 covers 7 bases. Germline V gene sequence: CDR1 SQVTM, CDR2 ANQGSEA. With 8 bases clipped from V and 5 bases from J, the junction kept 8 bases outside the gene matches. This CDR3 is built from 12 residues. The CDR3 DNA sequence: TGCAGCATCCTGACAGGGATTGAGACCCAGTACTTC. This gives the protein CSILTGIETQYF.

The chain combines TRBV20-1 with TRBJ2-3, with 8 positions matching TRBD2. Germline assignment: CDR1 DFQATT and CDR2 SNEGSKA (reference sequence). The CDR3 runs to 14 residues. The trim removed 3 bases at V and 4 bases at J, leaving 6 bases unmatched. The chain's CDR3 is CSASRAGAADTQYF. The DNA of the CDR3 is TGCAGTGCTAGTCGAGCGGGAGCGGCAGATACGCAGTATTTT.

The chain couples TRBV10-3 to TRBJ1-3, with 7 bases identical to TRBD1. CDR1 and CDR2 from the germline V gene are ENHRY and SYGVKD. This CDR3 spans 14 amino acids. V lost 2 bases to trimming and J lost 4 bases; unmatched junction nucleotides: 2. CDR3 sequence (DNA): TGTGCCATCAGTGAGGCAGGGGGAGGAAACACCATATATTTT. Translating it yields CAISEAGGGNTIYF.

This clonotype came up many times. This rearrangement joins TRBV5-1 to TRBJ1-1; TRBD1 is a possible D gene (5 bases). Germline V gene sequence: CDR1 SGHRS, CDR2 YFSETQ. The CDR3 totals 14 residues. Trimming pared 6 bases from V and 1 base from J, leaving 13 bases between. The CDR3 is CASTLSDRNTEAFF. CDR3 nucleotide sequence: TGCGCCAGCACCCTCAGTGACAGGAACACTGAAGCTTTCTTT.

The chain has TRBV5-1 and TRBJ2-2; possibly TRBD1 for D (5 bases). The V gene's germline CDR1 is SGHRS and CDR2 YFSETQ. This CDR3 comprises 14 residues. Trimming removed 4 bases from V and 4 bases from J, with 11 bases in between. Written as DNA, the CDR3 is TGCGCCAGCAGCAGCCGACAGAGCACCGGGGAGCTGTTTTTT. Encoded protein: CASSSRQSTGELFF.

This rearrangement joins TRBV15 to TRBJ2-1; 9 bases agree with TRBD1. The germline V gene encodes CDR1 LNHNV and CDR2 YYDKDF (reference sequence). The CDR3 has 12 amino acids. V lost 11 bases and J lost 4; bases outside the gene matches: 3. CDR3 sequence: CASGQGYNEQFF. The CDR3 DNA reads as TGTGCCTCCGGACAGGGGTACAATGAGCAGTTCTTC. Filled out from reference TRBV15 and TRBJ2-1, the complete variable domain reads DAMVIQNPRYQVTQFGKPVTLSCSQTLNHNVMYWYQQKSSQAPKLLFHYYDKDFNNEADTPDNFQSRRPNTSFCFLDIRSPGLGDTAMYLCASGQGYNEQFFGPGTRLTVL.

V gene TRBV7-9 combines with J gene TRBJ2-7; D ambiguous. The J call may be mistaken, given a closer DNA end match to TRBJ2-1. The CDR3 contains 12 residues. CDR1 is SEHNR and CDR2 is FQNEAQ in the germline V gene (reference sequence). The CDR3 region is CASSPERNEQFF. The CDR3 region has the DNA TGTGCCAGCAGCCCCGAACGCAATGAGCAGTTCTTC.

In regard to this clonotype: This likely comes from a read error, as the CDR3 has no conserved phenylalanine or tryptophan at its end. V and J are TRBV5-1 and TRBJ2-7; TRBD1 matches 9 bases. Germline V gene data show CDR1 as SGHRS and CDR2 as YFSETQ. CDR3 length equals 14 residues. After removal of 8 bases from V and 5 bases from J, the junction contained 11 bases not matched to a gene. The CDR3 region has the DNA TGCGCCAGTACTACGGACAGGGGAGTGGACGAGCAGTACCTC. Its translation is CASTTDRGVDEQYL.

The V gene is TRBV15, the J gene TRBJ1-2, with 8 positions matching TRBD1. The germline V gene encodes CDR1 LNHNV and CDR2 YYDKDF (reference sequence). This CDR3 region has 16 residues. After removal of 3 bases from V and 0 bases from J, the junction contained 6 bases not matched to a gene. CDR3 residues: CATSRAGTGANYGYTF. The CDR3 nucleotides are TGTGCCACCAGCAGGGCCGGGACAGGAGCTAACTATGGCTACACCTTC.

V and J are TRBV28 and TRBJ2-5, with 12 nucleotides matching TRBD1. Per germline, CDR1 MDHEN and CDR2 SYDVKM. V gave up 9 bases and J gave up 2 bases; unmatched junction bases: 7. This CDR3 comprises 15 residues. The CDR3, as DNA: TGTGCCAGTATCGGGACAGGGGGCGGACAAGAGACCCAGTACTTC. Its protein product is CASIGTGGGQETQYF.

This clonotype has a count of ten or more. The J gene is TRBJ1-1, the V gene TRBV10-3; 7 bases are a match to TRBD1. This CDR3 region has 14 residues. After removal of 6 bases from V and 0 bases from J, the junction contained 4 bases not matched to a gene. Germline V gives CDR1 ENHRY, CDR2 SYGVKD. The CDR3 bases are TGTGCCATCAGGCAGACAGGGTTGAACACTGAAGCTTTCTTT. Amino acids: CAIRQTGLNTEAFF.

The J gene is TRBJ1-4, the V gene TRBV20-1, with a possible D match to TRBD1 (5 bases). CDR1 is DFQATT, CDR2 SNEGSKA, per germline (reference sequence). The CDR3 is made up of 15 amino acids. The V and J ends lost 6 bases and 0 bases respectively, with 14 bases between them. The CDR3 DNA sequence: TGCAGTGCCCTCCCCGGGGACTCAACTAATGAAAAACTGTTTTTT. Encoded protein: CSALPGDSTNEKLFF.

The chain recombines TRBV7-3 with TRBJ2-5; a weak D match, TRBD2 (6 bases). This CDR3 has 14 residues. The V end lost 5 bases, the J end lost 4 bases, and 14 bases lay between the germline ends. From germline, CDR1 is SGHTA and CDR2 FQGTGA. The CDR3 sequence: CASSGGTAGETQYF. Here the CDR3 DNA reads TGTGCCAGCAGCGGGGGGACCGCGGGAGAGACCCAGTACTTC.

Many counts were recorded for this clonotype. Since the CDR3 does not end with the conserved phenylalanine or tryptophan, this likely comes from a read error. CDR3: CASSTGGASETQYL. The DNA of the CDR3 is TGTGCCAGTAGTACAGGGGGCGCGTCGGAGACCCAGTACCTC. The V and J genes are TRBV19 and TRBJ2-5; 8 bases line up with TRBD1. Losses at the gene ends were 4 bases for V and 5 bases for J; bases not matched to a gene: 6. Germline values: CDR1 LNHDA, CDR2 SQIVND (reference sequence). The CDR3 extends over 14 amino acids.

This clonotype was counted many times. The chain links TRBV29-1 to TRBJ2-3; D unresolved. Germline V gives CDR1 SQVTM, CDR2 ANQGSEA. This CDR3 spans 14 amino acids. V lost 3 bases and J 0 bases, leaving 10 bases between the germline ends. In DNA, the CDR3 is TGCAGCGTTGAGATCGGGCGTAGCACAGATACGCAGTATTTT. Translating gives CSVEIGRSTDTQYF.

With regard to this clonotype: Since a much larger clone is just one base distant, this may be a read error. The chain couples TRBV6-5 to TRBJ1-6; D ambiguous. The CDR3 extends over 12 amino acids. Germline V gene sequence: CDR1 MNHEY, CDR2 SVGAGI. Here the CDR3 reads CAISYGVAPLHF. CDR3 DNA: TGTGCCATCAGTTACGGGGTGGCACCCCTCCACTTT.

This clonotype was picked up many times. The CDR3 is CASSGSTGAVGSTEAFF. CDR3 in DNA: TGTGCCAGCAGCGGTTCGACAGGGGCCGTGGGAAGCACTGAAGCTTTCTTT. The V gene is TRBV7-9, the J gene TRBJ1-1; 8 nucleotides align to TRBD1. This CDR3 contains 17 residues. Trimming cost V 5 bases and J 4 bases; bases outside gene matches: 15. Germline V gives CDR1 SEHNR, CDR2 FQNEAQ (reference sequence).